The 25 T cell receptor beta chains below were found in one sample sequenced in a study of T cells in Graves' hyperthyroidism and ophthalmopathy (dated by TCRdb to the late 2010s). The library was obtained by multiplex PCR. TCRdb lists the instrument as Illumina HiSeq 2000. TCR beta CDR3 regions were amplified from RNA transcripts. A first-round RT-PCR of the TCR CDR3 used the HTBI primer set with the Qiagen OneStep RT-PCR kit. The public reads were run again by TCRdb, first through fastp at Q25 and then through MiXCR, and only productive beta chains were kept. Here each entry gathers all rows of one CDR3 protein and keeps the most common genes and DNA. This sample lists a few hundred thousand distinct CDR3 sequences; 15% to 20% were detected once. Jointly, the top ten make up 35% to 50% of the sample. Sequenced material: blood. These receptors all stem from a man aged 40-55 years with Graves' hyperthyroidism.

With respect to this clonotype: A clone one base away is much larger, so this may be a read error. This rearrangement joins TRBV6-1 to TRBJ2-7; no clear D gene. There are 11 residues in the CDR3. Germline V gene data show CDR1 as MNHNS and CDR2 as SASEGT. The chain's CDR3 is CVSSNYYEQYF. The CDR3 nucleotides are TGTGTCAGCAGTAACTACTACGAGCAGTACTTC.

In its sample, this clonotype was seen a few times. CDR3 loop: CASSFRTGPNTEAFF. CDR3 in DNA: TGTGCCAGTAGTTTCCGGACAGGCCCAAACACTGAAGCTTTCTTT. The chain recombines TRBV19 with TRBJ1-1, with 7 bases identical to TRBD1. Trimming took 5 bases from V and 2 from J; bases not matched to a gene: 8. Germline V gene lookup returns CDR1 LNHDA and CDR2 SQIVND (reference sequence). This CDR3 is built from 15 residues.

The chain couples TRBV7-3 to TRBJ2-2, with 11 positions matching TRBD2. CDR1 and CDR2 from the germline V gene are SGHTA and FQGTGA. With V trimmed by 5 bases and J by 0 bases, 2 bases remained unmatched. CDR3 length: 16 residues. The DNA of the CDR3 is TGTGCCAGCAGCCGACTAGCGGGGACGAACACCGGGGAGCTGTTTTTT. Its translation: CASSRLAGTNTGELFF.

This clonotype was counted many times. V gene TRBV14 combines with J gene TRBJ1-1, with 8 bases aligning to TRBD1. Germline assignment: CDR1 SGHDN and CDR2 FVKESK. CDR3 length: 14 residues. V gave up 0 bases and J gave up 5 bases; unmatched junction bases: 2. The CDR3 nucleotides read TGTGCCAGCAGCCAAGATGGACAGGGTACTGAAGCTTTCTTT. Translation: CASSQDGQGTEAFF.

The chain recombines TRBV7-9 with TRBJ1-1, with a weak D call TRBD1 (6 bases). Germline-derived CDR1 and CDR2 are SEHNR and FQNEAQ (reference sequence). This CDR3 is 16 amino acids long. V dropped 1 base and J dropped 0 bases, with 12 bases sitting between them. The CDR3: CASSLGGPGVNTEAFF. CDR3 nucleotides: TGTGCCAGCAGCTTAGGGGGGCCAGGAGTGAACACTGAAGCTTTCTTT.

This clonotype was observed at least ten times. The V call is TRBV12-3 or TRBV12-4, the J call TRBJ1-4, with D maybe TRBD1 (5 bases). The CDR3 totals 14 residues. V lost 6 bases, J lost 8 bases, and 16 bases lay in between. CDR3 sequence: CASRLAGQLEKLFF. The CDR3 DNA is TGTGCCAGCAGGTTGGCAGGGCAACTGGAAAAACTGTTTTTT.

This clonotype has at least ten counts. The chain combines TRBV9 with TRBJ2-1, with 7 bases lining up with TRBD2. In germline, CDR1 is SGDLS, CDR2 YYNGEE. The CDR3 runs to 14 residues. With V trimmed by 0 bases and J by 5 bases, 2 bases remained unmatched. The CDR3 protein is CASSVALADNEQFF. The CDR3 DNA is TGTGCCAGCAGCGTAGCCCTAGCGGACAATGAGCAGTTCTTC.

Turning to this clonotype: The junction and the germline gene differ at one end; a read error may be behind it. The J gene is TRBJ2-7, the V gene TRBV20-1; D assignment may be TRBD1 or TRBD2 (5 bases each). Germline V gene lookup returns CDR1 DFQATT and CDR2 SNEGSKA (reference sequence). The CDR3 totals 15 residues. CDR3 region: CSSSRDGAGIWEQYF. CDR3 coding DNA: TGCAGTTCTAGCCGAGATGGGGCCGGGATCTGGGAGCAGTACTTC.

This clonotype occurred many times. This rearrangement joins TRBV2 to TRBJ2-2; 8 positions match TRBD1. V was clipped by 5 bases and J by 1 base; unmatched bases: 6. The CDR3 runs to 16 residues. In germline, CDR1 is SNHLY, CDR2 FYNNEI. DNA of the CDR3: TGTGCCAGCAGTCGCCCCGGGACAGGGAACACCGGGGAGCTGTTTTTT. The encoded protein is CASSRPGTGNTGELFF.

The V gene is TRBV20-1, the J gene TRBJ2-7; D is tentatively TRBD1 or TRBD2 (5 bases each). V gave up 4 bases and J gave up 1 base, with 20 bases separating them. From germline, CDR1 is DFQATT and CDR2 SNEGSKA (reference sequence). The CDR3 is 16 residues long. Written as DNA, the CDR3 is TGCAGTGCTACCCTCCGGACCGGGACCCCGTCCTACGAGCAGTACTTC. Translated, it gives CSATLRTGTPSYEQYF.

The rearrangement joins TRBV7-6 to TRBJ2-1; D may be TRBD1 or TRBD2 (6 bases each). CDR3 length: 16 amino acids. Germline-derived CDR1 and CDR2 are SGHVS and FNYEAQ. The germline V and J ends were trimmed by 1 base and 5 bases, with 15 bases remaining between them. This chain's CDR3 is CASSLVGGPLNNEQFF. DNA for the CDR3: TGTGCCAGCAGCTTAGTCGGGGGCCCCTTAAACAATGAGCAGTTCTTC.

This chain connects TRBV7-2 to TRBJ2-5, with 12 nucleotides matching TRBD2. CDR1 is SGHTA, CDR2 FQGNSA, per germline. The length of the CDR3 is 17 residues. V was clipped by 7 bases and J by 4 bases; unmatched bases: 13. CDR3 loop: CASTQGLAGGRGETQYF. CDR3 bases: TGTGCCAGCACCCAGGGGCTAGCGGGGGGGCGGGGAGAGACCCAGTACTTC.

V gene TRBV20-1 combines with J gene TRBJ1-2; TRBD1 agrees at 9 bases. V trimming: 1 base; J trimming: 7 bases; junction bases outside the gene matches: 7. CDR1 is DFQATT, CDR2 SNEGSKA, per germline (reference sequence). CDR3 length: 14 amino acids. CDR3 sequence: CSARVQQGAFGYTF. The CDR3 coding sequence is TGCAGTGCTAGAGTTCAACAGGGGGCATTTGGCTACACCTTC.

This clonotype came up many times. V gene TRBV20-1 combines with J gene TRBJ1-1; possibly TRBD1 for D (6 bases). The CDR3 is made up of 14 amino acids. V was trimmed by 5 bases and J by 5 bases, leaving 18 bases between them. Germline loops: CDR1 DFQATT, CDR2 SNEGSKA (reference sequence). The CDR3 loop reads CSASQWQGRTEAFF. Here the CDR3 DNA reads TGCAGTGCTTCTCAGTGGCAGGGGCGTACTGAAGCTTTCTTT.

This clonotype was found a few times. V and J are TRBV19 and TRBJ1-4; 10 bases fit TRBD1. V shed 7 bases and J 8 bases; nucleotides not matched to a gene: 10. CDR1 and CDR2 from the germline V gene are LNHDA and SQIVND (reference sequence). This CDR3 has 15 residues. The CDR3 bases are TGTGCCAGTATCAAAAGGACAGGGGGAAGCGAAAAACTGTTTTTT. It encodes CASIKRTGGSEKLFF.

This clonotype was recorded many times. V usage is TRBV2 and J usage is TRBJ2-5; D ambiguous. The length of the CDR3 is 13 residues. V lost 3 bases to trimming and J lost 2 bases, with 7 bases between them. CDR1 and CDR2 from the germline V gene are SNHLY and FYNNEI. CDR3 sequence (DNA): TGTGCCAGCAGTGATTTGGGACAAGAGACCCAGTACTTC. Translation: CASSDLGQETQYF.

This clonotype has a handful of counts. The chain is built from TRBV18 and TRBJ2-7; possibly TRBD1 or TRBD2 for D (5 bases each). CDR3 size: 15 residues. V lost 2 bases and J 0 bases, leaving 11 bases between the germline ends. Germline V gives CDR1 KGHSH, CDR2 LQKENI. The CDR3 is CASSPGGSRSYEQYF. The CDR3 nucleotides read TGTGCCAGCTCACCAGGGGGTTCTCGCTCCTACGAGCAGTACTTC.

This clonotype has just a few counts. V and J are TRBV10-3 and TRBJ1-1; tentatively, D is TRBD1 (6 bases). CDR3 length: 12 residues. Germline lookup yields CDR1 ENHRY and CDR2 SYGVKD. Between the trimmed V and J ends, which lost 11 bases and 3 bases, there was a span of 13 bases. Written as DNA, the CDR3 is TGTGCCGCGGGCAAGGGGGACACTGAAGCTTTCTTT. Translating it yields CAAGKGDTEAFF.

This clonotype was found many times. This chain uses TRBV6-1 with TRBJ2-7, with D maybe TRBD2 (6 bases). This CDR3 region has 16 residues. V lost 6 bases and J 0 bases, leaving 18 bases between the germline ends. Germline V gene lookup returns CDR1 MNHNS and CDR2 SASEGT. CDR3 in DNA: TGTGCCAGCAGGCTATCAACGGGGGAAGGCTCCTACGAGCAGTACTTC. The encoded protein is CASRLSTGEGSYEQYF.

This clonotype was picked up many times. The J gene is TRBJ1-2, the V gene TRBV7-2, with a possible D match to TRBD1 (5 bases). The CDR3 is made up of 12 amino acids. Germline lookup yields CDR1 SGHTA and CDR2 FQGNSA. Trimming stripped 8 bases from V and 5 bases from J, with 12 bases between. The DNA of the CDR3 is TGTGCCAGCTCGCCAGGGAGGTATGGCTACACCTTC. It yields the protein CASSPGRYGYTF.

In this sample, this clonotype turned up many times. The CDR3 here is CASSPQSRLAGGRAEQFF. DNA of the CDR3: TGCGCCAGCAGCCCGCAGAGCCGACTAGCGGGGGGGCGGGCTGAGCAGTTCTTC. J is TRBJ2-1 and V is TRBV5-1, with 14 bases aligning to TRBD2. Germline values: CDR1 SGHRS, CDR2 YFSETQ. This CDR3 has 18 amino acids. The V segment lost 4 bases and the J segment 9 bases; nucleotides outside the gene matches: 15.

This clonotype showed up many times. The rearrangement uses TRBV5-4 and TRBJ2-1; D is possibly TRBD2 (6 bases). The V end was cut by 4 bases, the J end by 0 bases, with 14 bases between. The germline V gene encodes CDR1 SGHNT and CDR2 YYREEE (reference sequence). The CDR3 has 16 residues. CDR3 coding DNA: TGTGCCAGCAGCGCGGGACTTCCAAGCTCCTACAATGAGCAGTTCTTC. It encodes CASSAGLPSSYNEQFF.

This clonotype has a count of ten or more. The gene calls are TRBV18 and TRBJ1-5; D unclear. The V gene lost 5 bases and the J gene lost 0 bases, with 11 bases spanning the gap. Germline V gene sequence: CDR1 KGHSH, CDR2 LQKENI. There are 15 residues in the CDR3. The CDR3 nucleotides are TGTGCCAGCTCATTTCAGAAAAATAGCAATCAGCCCCAGCATTTT. The encoded protein is CASSFQKNSNQPQHF.

The table lists this clonotype with many counts. The rearrangement joins TRBV5-1 to TRBJ2-2; D gene uncertain. The germline V and J ends were trimmed by 0 bases and 3 bases, with 6 bases remaining between them. This CDR3 comprises 14 residues. Germline V gene sequence: CDR1 SGHRS, CDR2 YFSETQ. CDR3 in amino acids: CASSLEAYTGELFF. The CDR3 DNA reads as TGCGCCAGCAGCTTGGAGGCGTACACCGGGGAGCTGTTTTTT.

The V call is TRBV10-1, the J call TRBJ1-2, with no clear D. Germline V gene sequence: CDR1 WNHNN, CDR2 SYGVQD (reference sequence). Trimming left V 0 bases short and J 6 bases short, with 8 bases between. This CDR3 has 13 amino acids. Written as DNA, the CDR3 is TGCGCCAGCAGTGAGTCGACCGAGAATGGCTACACCTTC. Amino acid sequence: CASSESTENGYTF.